This T cell receptor beta chain was sequenced during a study of blood T cell repertoires in COVID-19. Study-wide context: PBMCs, B-cell-depleted T cells, or T cells were the source of the cDNA or gDNA that made up the material.

Per germline, CDR1 MNHEY and CDR2 SVGEGT. The CDR3 spans 13 residues. Trimming removed 6 bases at V and 4 bases at J, with 10 bases between. Data came from immunoSEQ multiplex PCR; TCRdb stores just in-frame clones and leaves some out. The repertoire has roughly 170,000 clones, about 83% of them found once; the top ten carry less than 4.5%. Those enrolled, adults aged about 18 to 89 years, came from about two dozen US areas. The sequencing sample was made of PBMCs or T cells enriched from blood (not recorded which). This chain joins TRBV6-2 or TRBV6-3 and TRBJ1-3; possibly TRBD1 for D (5 bases). The receptor was isolated from a woman aged 50 to 60 in a cohort exposed to, infected with or recovered from COVID-19 (not recorded which). The CDR3 reads CASSLGRGNTIYF. The CDR3 DNA reads as TGTGCCAGCAGCCTGGGGCGGGGAAACACCATATATTTT.